A selection of T cell receptor beta chains follows, all from one sample in a study of CD8 T cells in Susac syndrome. A single record per CDR3 protein comes from TCRdb applying MiXCR to the immunoSEQ multiplex PCR reads. The sample records 170,000 or so distinct CDR3 sequences, approximately 93% being singletons. Sequences were obtained from CD4+ T cells from PBMCs. The receptors were sampled from a human donor with multiple sclerosis. CDR3s include the opening cysteine and the closing phenylalanine or tryptophan. The order of the fields is J gene, clone size, CDR3 length, D gene, V gene, CDR3 DNA, CDR3 protein. The D gene is left open where the match is weak. Size is omitted from some rows. Given values are once, few, many or a class for expanded clones.

TRBJ2-1,.,15,TRBD2,TRBV12-3/TRBV12-4,TGTGCCAGCAGCGAAAGCGGGGGGCCAGTGGGTGAGCAGTTCTTC,CASSESGGPVGEQFF
TRBJ2-7,.,15,.,TRBV21-1,TGTGCCAGCCAACGGGGACTAGCGGGAAACTACGAGCAGTACTTC,CASQRGLAGNYEQYF
TRBJ1-1,.,15,TRBD1,TRBV9,TGTGCCAGCAGCGCCCGGGACAGGGGTAACACTGAAGCTTTCTTT,CASSARDRGNTEAFF
TRBJ2-7,.,15,TRBD1,TRBV3-1,TGTGCCAGCAGCCAAGGGACAGGGGAAGGTCGCGAGCAGTACTTC,CASSQGTGEGREQYF
TRBJ1-3,once,16,TRBD1,TRBV30,TGTGCCTGGGAAAAGACAGGGACCCGCTCTGGAAACACCATATATTTT,CAWEKTGTRSGNTIYF
TRBJ2-5,.,13,TRBD2,TRBV5-6,TGTGCCAGCCTACTAGCGGGAACGGAGACCCAGTACTTC,CASLLAGTETQYF
TRBJ2-2,.,17,TRBD2,TRBV6-2/TRBV6-3,TGTGCCAGCAGGCGCCCGCTCATAGCGGGAGGGACCGGGGAGCTGTTTTTT,CASRRPLIAGGTGELFF
TRBJ1-2,.,14,TRBD1,TRBV3-1,TGTGCCAGCAGCCAAGATGGGACAGGGGGTGGCTACACCTTC,CASSQDGTGGGYTF
TRBJ1-5,.,15,.,TRBV5-1,TGCGCCAGCAGCCCCGAGGGGGACCAAAATCAGCCCCAGCATTTT,CASSPEGDQNQPQHF
TRBJ2-7,once,14,TRBD2,TRBV11-2,TGTGCCAGCAGCCCACAGCGGGGCGCCTACGAGCAGTACTTC,CASSPQRGAYEQYF
TRBJ2-4,.,17,TRBD2,TRBV11-2,TGTGCCAGCAGACCCCCGGGACTAGCGGTAGCCAAAAACATTCAGTACTTC,CASRPPGLAVAKNIQYF
TRBJ1-1,once,14,TRBD1,TRBV5-1,TGCGCCAGCAGCGGAGGGGGCGGGAGCACTGAAGCTTTCTTT,CASSGGGGSTEAFF
TRBJ2-7,.,16,TRBD2,TRBV6-2/TRBV6-3,TGTGCCAGCAGTTACCCTCCGGGACTAGGAGGCTACGAGCAGTACTTC,CASSYPPGLGGYEQYF
TRBJ2-1,.,13,.,TRBV7-2,TGTGCCAGCAGCTATCCCCACGGAAATGAGCAGTTCTTC,CASSYPHGNEQFF
TRBJ1-1,.,17,.,TRBV4-1,TGCGCCAGCAGCCCCCGGCCACGGGAGTCGAAGAACACTGAAGCTTTCTTT,CASSPRPRESKNTEAFF
TRBJ2-7,.,15,TRBD1,TRBV12-3/TRBV12-4,TGTGCCAGCAGTTCGACGACAGGGGGCGCCTACGAGCAGTACTTC,CASSSTTGGAYEQYF
TRBJ1-5,.,15,TRBD1,TRBV30,TGTGCCTGGAGCCTCCAGGACAGGTGGAATCAGCCCCAGCATTTT,CAWSLQDRWNQPQHF
TRBJ2-7,.,15,.,TRBV27,TGTGCCAGCAGTTTCCGCGGTACGTCTAGGTTCGAGCAGTACTTC,CASSFRGTSRFEQYF
TRBJ1-2,.,13,TRBD1,TRBV20-1,TGCAGTGCTAACCTAGGGACAGGCCATGGCTACACCTTC,CSANLGTGHGYTF
TRBJ1-1,.,14,.,TRBV5-1,TGCGCCAGCAGCTCCGGGTCGGCGAACACTGAAGCTTTCTTT,CASSSGSANTEAFF
TRBJ2-4,.,14,.,TRBV20-1,TGCAGTGCCCAGCGAGGGCTAGAGGTCAACATTCAGTACTTC,CSAQRGLEVNIQYF
TRBJ1-5,.,15,.,TRBV20-1,TGCAGTGCTAGCCCGGGCTGGGGGGGCAATCAGCCCCAGCATTTT,CSASPGWGGNQPQHF
TRBJ1-4,.,13,TRBD1,TRBV4-3,TGCGCCAGCAGCCTCAGGGGGGGTGAAAAACTGTTTTTT,CASSLRGGEKLFF
TRBJ2-7,.,15,TRBD2,TRBV7-2,TGTGCCAGCAGCTCCGGACTAGCGGCCTCCTACGAGCAGTACTTC,CASSSGLAASYEQYF
TRBJ2-3,.,13,.,TRBV30,TGTGCCTGGAGTGTACAGGGGAGGTATACGCAGTATTTT,CAWSVQGRYTQYF
TRBJ1-5,.,13,.,TRBV12-3/TRBV12-4,TGTGCCAGCAGGGGAGGGCAGGATCAGCCCCAGCATTTT,CASRGGQDQPQHF
TRBJ1-6,.,14,TRBD1,TRBV30,TGTGCCTGGAGTCGACAGGGGGCGGTTTCACCCCTCCACTTT,CAWSRQGAVSPLHF
TRBJ2-7,.,10,.,TRBV27,TGTGCCAGCTATTCCTACGAGCAGTACTTC,CASYSYEQYF